This T cell receptor (beta chain) comes out of a study of T cells in tumors and immune-related adverse events (dated by TCRdb to the early 2020s). As encoded in the germline V gene, CDR1 is SNHLY while CDR2 is FYNNEI. From cysteine to phenylalanine, the CDR3 is 16 amino acids long. Only the CDR3 part of the read is kept: 48 bases, read in frame from the first base. A distance of 17 bases separates the germline ends of V and J, which lose 8 bases and 0 bases respectively. The treatment or condition label here, explained by the study, means: nivolumab (PD-1 blockade) given before sampling. The DNeasy Blood and Tissue Kit was used to extract DNA from the formalin-fixed paraffin-embedded specimens. Comments on this clone: It lacks a known antigen. It has no much larger one-base neighbor in the sample; base qualities were not kept.

The TCR beta locus was amplified and sequenced using the immunoSEQ assay, from which bulk TCR Vbeta CDR3 data were obtained. As for the original processing: CDR3s were excluded if they were non-productive, were shorter than 7 amino acids, or did not start with C or end with F/W. Analysis was restricted to specimens with at least 1000 reads, and clonotypes were defined at the amino acid level. Clonality was calculated as 1 minus Pielou's evenness. To equalize library sizes, abundance-weighted random subsampling with replacement was performed and repeated 100 times so that 95% confidence intervals could be reported. The Morisita overlap index was used to quantify repertoire overlap, and for each specimen the top 40 clones were checked for overlap with the irAE. TCRdb provides this immuneACCESS table in a form limited to in-frame rearrangements. Some clones are lacking; in checked studies, under half of them reflect an unresolved V gene, and why the rest are absent is not known. Clone size and V and J calls were adopted from that table, with D and trimming inferred from the DNA. The sample records a few thousand clones, about four fifths of which are singletons. 20% to 25% of the sample comes from the top ten.

The source is a female donor with metastatic renal cell carcinoma. The sequences come from skin tissue, collected from a patient treated with anti-PD-1 therapy. The chain couples TRBV2 to TRBJ1-3; perhaps TRBD1 is the D gene, with 5 bases matching. The DNA sequence is TGTGCCAGCGGGGGTCCCGGGGGACGCTCTGGAAACACCATATATTTT. This translates into CASGGPGGRSGNTIYF.